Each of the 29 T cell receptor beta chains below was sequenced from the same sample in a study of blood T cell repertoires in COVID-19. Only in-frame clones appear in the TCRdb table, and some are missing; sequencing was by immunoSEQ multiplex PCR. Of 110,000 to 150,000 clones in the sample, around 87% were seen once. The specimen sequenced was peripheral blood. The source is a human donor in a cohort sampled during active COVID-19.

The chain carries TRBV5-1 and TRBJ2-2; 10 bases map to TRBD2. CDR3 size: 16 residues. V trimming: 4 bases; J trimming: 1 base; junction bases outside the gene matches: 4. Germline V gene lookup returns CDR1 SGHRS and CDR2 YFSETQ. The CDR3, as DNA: TGCGCCAGCAGCACTAGGACTAGCGGGAACACCGGGGAGCTGTTTTTT. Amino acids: CASSTRTSGNTGELFF. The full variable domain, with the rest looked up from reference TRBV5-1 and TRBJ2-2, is KAGVTQTPRYLIKTRGQQVTLSCSPISGHRSVSWYQQTPGQGLQFLFEYFSETQRNKGNFPGRFSGRQFSNSRSEMNVSTLELGDSALYLCASSTRTSGNTGELFFGEGSRLTVL.

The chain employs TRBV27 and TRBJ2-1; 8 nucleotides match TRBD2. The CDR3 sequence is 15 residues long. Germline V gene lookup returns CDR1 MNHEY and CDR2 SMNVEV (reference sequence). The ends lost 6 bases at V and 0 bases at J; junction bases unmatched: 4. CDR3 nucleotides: TGTGCCAGCAGGCCCGGGACTAGCTCCTACAATGAGCAGTTCTTC. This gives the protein CASRPGTSSYNEQFF.

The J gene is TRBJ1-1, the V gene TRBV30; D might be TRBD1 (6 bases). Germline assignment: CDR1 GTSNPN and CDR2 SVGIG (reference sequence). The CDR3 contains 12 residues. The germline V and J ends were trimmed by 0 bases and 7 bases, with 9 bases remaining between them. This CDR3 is CAWSVGGDEAFF. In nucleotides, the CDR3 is TGTGCCTGGAGTGTAGGGGGGGATGAAGCTTTCTTT. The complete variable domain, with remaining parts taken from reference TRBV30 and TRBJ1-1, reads SQTIHQWPATLVQPVGSPLSLECTVEGTSNPNLYWYRQAAGRGLQLLFYSVGIGQISSEVPQNLSASRPQDRQFILSSKKLLLSDSGFYLCAWSVGGDEAFFGQGTRLTVV.

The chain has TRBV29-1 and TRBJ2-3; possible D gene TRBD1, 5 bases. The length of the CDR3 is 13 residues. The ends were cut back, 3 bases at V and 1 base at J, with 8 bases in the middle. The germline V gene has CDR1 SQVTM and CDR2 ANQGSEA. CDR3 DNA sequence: TGCAGCGTTGACAGGGTGGGCACAGATACGCAGTATTTT. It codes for CSVDRVGTDTQYF.

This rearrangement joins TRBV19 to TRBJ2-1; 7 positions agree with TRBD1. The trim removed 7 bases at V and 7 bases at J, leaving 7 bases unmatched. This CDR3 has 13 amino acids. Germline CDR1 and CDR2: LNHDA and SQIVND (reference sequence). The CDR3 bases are TGTGCCAGTAAGGAAGGGGGCCTGAATGAGCAGTTCTTC. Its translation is CASKEGGLNEQFF.

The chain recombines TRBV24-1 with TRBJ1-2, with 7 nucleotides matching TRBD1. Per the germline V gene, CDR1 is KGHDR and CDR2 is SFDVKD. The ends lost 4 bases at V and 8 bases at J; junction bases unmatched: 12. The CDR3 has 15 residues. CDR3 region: CATSDRQGSVRGYTF. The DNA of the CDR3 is TGTGCCACCAGTGACCGACAGGGAAGCGTCAGAGGCTACACCTTC.

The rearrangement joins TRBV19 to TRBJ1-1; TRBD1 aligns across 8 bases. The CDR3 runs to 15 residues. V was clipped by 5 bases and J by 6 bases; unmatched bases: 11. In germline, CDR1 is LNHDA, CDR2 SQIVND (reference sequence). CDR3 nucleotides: TGTGCCAGTAGTCTAATCAGGGGGCTAAAGGCTGAAGCTTTCTTT. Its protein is CASSLIRGLKAEAFF.

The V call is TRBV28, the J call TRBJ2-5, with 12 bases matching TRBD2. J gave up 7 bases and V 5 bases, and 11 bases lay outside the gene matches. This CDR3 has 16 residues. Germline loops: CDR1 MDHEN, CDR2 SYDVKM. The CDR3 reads CASSKSSGGGQGTQYF. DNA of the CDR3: TGTGCCAGCAGTAAATCTAGCGGGGGGGGTCAGGGGACCCAGTACTTC.

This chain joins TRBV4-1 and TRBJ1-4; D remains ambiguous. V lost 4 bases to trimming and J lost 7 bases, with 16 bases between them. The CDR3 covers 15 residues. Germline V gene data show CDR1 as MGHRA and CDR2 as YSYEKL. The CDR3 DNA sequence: TGCGCCAGCAGCCCCTCTGAGCAGCGAAGTGAAAAACTGTTTTTT. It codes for CASSPSEQRSEKLFF.

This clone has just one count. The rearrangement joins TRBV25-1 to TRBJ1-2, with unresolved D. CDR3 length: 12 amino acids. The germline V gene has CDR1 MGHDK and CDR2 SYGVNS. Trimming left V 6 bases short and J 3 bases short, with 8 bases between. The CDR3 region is CASSISDYGYTF. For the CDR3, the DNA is TGTGCCAGCAGCATTTCAGACTATGGCTACACCTTC.

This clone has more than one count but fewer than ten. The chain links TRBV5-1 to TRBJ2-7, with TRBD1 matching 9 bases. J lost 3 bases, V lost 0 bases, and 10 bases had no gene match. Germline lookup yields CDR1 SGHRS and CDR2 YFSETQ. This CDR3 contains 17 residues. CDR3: CASSLAGTGKIRYEQYF. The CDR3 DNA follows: TGCGCCAGCAGCTTGGCCGGGACAGGGAAAATTCGCTACGAGCAGTACTTC.

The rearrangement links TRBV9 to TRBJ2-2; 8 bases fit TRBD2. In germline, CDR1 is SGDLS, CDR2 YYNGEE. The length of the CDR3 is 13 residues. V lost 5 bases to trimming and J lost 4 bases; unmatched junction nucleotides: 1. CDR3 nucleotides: TGTGCCAGCAGGGCGGGGGGCACCGGGGAGCTGTTTTTT. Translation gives CASRAGGTGELFF.

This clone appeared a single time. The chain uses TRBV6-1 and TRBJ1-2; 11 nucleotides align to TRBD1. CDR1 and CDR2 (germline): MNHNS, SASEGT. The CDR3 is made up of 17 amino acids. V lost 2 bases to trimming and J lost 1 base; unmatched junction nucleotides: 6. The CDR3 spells CASSEPRTGGFNYGYTF. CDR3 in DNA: TGTGCCAGCAGTGAACCCCGGACAGGGGGCTTTAACTATGGCTACACCTTC.

The CDR3 DNA sequence: TGTGCCAGCAGTTTAATAGCGGGAGGAAAAGATACGCAGTATTTT. Residues: CASSLIAGGKDTQYF. This chain connects TRBV28 to TRBJ2-3, with 10 positions matching TRBD2. CDR1 and CDR2 (germline): MDHEN, SYDVKM. The CDR3 covers 15 residues. The trim removed 2 bases at V and 5 bases at J, leaving 4 bases unmatched.

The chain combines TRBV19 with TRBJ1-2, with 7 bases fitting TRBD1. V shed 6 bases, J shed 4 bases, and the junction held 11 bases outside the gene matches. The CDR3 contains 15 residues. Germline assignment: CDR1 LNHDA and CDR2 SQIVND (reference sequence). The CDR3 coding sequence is TGTGCCAGTAGCCAAACAGGGGCGATCATCTATGGCTACACCTTC. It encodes CASSQTGAIIYGYTF.

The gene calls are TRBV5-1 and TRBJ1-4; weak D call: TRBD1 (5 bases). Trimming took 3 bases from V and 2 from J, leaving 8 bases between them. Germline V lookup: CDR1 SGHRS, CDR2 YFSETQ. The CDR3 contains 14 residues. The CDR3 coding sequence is TGCGCCAGCAGCTCGACAGTTACTAATGAAAAACTGTTTTTT. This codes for CASSSTVTNEKLFF.

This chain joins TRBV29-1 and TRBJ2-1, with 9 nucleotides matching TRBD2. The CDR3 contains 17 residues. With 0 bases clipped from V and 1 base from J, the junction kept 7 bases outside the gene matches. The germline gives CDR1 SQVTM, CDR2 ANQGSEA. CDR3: CSVEDRERGASYNEQFF. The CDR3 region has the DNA TGCAGCGTTGAAGATCGAGAGCGGGGGGCTTCCTACAATGAGCAGTTCTTC.

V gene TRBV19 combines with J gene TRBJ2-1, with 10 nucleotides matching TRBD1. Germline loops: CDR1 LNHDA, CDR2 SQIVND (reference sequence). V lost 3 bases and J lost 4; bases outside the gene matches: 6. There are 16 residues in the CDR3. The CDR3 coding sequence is TGTGCCAGTAGTATCTGGGACAGGGGCGGGTACAATGAGCAGTTCTTC. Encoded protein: CASSIWDRGGYNEQFF.

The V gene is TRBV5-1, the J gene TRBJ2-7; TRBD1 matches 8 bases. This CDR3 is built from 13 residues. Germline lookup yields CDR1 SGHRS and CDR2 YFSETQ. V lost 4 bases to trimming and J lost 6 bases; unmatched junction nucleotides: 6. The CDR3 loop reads CASSRTGQGEQYF. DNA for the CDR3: TGCGCCAGCAGCAGGACAGGGCAGGGCGAGCAGTACTTC.

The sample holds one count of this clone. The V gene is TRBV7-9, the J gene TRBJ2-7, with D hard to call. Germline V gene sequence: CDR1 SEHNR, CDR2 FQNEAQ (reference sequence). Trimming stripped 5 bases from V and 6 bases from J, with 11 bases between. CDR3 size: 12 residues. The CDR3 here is CASSQQDTEQYF. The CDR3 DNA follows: TGTGCCAGCAGCCAACAAGACACCGAGCAGTACTTC.

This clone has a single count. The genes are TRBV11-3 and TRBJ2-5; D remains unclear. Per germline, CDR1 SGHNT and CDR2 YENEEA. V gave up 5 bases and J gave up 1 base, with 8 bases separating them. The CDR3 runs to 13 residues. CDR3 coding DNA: TGTGCCAGCAGCCCTCCGGGCCAAGAGACCCAGTACTTC. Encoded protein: CASSPPGQETQYF.

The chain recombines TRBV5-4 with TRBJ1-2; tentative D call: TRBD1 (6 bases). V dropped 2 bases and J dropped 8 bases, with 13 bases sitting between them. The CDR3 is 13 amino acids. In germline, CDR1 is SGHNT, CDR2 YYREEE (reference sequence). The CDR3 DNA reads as TGTGCCAGCAGCTTTGTGGGGGCTCGGGGCTACACCTTC. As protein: CASSFVGARGYTF.

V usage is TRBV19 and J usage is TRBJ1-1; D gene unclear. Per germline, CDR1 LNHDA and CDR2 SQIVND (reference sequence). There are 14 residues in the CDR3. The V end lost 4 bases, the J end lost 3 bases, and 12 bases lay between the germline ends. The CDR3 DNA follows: TGTGCCAGTAGTAAACATGGTCCCGACACTGAAGCTTTCTTT. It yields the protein CASSKHGPDTEAFF.

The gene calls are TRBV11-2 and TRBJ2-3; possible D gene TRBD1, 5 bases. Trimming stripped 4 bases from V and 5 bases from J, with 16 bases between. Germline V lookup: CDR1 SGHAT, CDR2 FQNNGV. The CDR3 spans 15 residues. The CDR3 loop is CASSSGITPGDTQYF. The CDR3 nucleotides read TGTGCCAGCAGCTCAGGGATAACCCCTGGAGATACGCAGTATTTT. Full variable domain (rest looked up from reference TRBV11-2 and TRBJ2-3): EAGVAQSPRYKIIEKRQSVAFWCNPISGHATLYWYQQILGQGPKLLIQFQNNGVVDDSQLPKDRFSAERLKGVDSTLKIQPAKLEDSAVYLCASSSGITPGDTQYFGPGTRLTVL.

CDR3 amino acids: CATSRGENTEAFF. CDR3 in DNA: TGTGCCACCAGTCGGGGGGAAAACACTGAAGCTTTCTTT. The chain employs TRBV24-1 and TRBJ1-1, with TRBD1 as a possible D gene (5 bases). CDR1 and CDR2 (germline): KGHDR, SFDVKD. CDR3 length equals 13 residues. V lost 6 bases, J lost 2 bases, and 9 bases lay in between.

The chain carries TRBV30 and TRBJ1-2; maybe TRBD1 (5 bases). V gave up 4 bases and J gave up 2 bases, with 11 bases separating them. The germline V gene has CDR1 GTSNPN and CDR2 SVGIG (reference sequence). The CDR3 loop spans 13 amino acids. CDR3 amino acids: CAWKDGGNYGYTF. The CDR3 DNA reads TGTGCCTGGAAGGACGGGGGGAACTATGGCTACACCTTC.

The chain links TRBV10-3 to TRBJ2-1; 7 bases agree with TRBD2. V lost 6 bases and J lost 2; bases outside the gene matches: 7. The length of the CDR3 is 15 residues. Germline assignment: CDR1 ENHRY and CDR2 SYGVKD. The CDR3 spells CAISPSGGTYNEQFF. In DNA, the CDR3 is TGTGCCATCAGCCCCTCGGGGGGAACCTACAATGAGCAGTTCTTC.

The CDR3 sequence: CASTEQTGLNGYTF. DNA for the CDR3: TGTGCCAGCACGGAACAGACAGGGCTGAATGGCTACACCTTC. The V gene is TRBV2, the J gene TRBJ1-2, with TRBD1 identical over 7 bases. Germline V lookup: CDR1 SNHLY, CDR2 FYNNEI. The trim removed 7 bases at V and 6 bases at J, leaving 11 bases unmatched. This CDR3 is 14 amino acids long.

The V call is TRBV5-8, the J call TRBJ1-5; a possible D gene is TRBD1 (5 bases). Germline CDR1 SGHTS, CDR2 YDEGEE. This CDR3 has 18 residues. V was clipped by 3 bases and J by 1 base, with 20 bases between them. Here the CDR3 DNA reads TGTGCCAGCAGCTCCAGGTGGGAGGGGACGGGGAGCAATCAGCCCCAGCATTTT. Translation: CASSSRWEGTGSNQPQHF.